This T cell receptor beta chain was profiled in a study of cytomegalovirus exposure and HLA in healthy donors. This clone appeared a few times. The V and J ends lost 6 bases and 0 bases, in that order; junction bases with no gene match: 9. Germline lookup yields CDR1 SSHAT and CDR2 FNYEAQ (reference sequence). The CDR3 consists of 16 residues. The PCR contained 60 Vbeta and 13 Jbeta primers. TCRdb's table, derived via immunoSEQ multiplex PCR, lists solely in-frame clones and lacks some. The sample lists around 200,000 clones, 70% seen once, with 2.5% to 3% in the top ten. The chain couples TRBV7-7 to TRBJ2-5; 8 bases are shared with TRBD2. The TCR originated in a man aged 40-49 years in good health and CMV-seropositive. Sequencing was performed on PBMCs. The chain's CDR3 is CASRPAGEGYQETQYF. For the CDR3, the DNA is TGTGCCAGCAGGCCAGCGGGGGAGGGGTACCAAGAGACCCAGTACTTC.